This TCR beta chain was documented in a study of CXCR3-negative and CXCR3-positive naive CD8 T cells. Regarding the study as a whole: A higher hydrophobicity marked the TRB CDR3s of CXCR3-positive naive cells versus CXCR3-negative naive cells. Most assays used freshly isolated PBMCs, as cryopreservation partially reduced CXCR3.

The libraries of TRB cDNA were prepared using 5' RACE with UMI labels. TCRdb re-called the 5' RACE reads and shows each CDR3 protein once, DNA omitted. This sample's table has 75,000 to 100,000 distinct CDR3 sequences. Identification of naive CD8+ T cells rested on CD45RO-CCR7+CD27+CD95- status. With regard to this clonotype: Antigen: not known.

The sequencing input was naive CXCR3+ CD8+ T cells from blood. Subset given: CD45RO-CCR7+CD27+CD95- naive CD8+ T cells expressing CXCR3 (TNR3+). The TCR was taken from a human donor in good health. Some clones in this sample may be carry-over from other donors' samples.

The CDR3 spells CSAGGGERPETRSAFF. This rearrangement joins TRBV29-1 to TRBJ1-1. The CDR3 runs 16 residues. Germline CDR1 reads SQVTM; CDR2 reads ANQGSEA. The full variable domain, its missing parts supplied by reference TRBV29-1 and TRBJ1-1, is SAVISQKPSRDICQRGTSLTIQCQVDSQVTMMFWYRQQPGQSLTLIATANQGSEATYESGFVIDKFPISRPNLTFSTLTVSNMSPEDSSIYLCSAGGGERPETRSAFFGQGTRLTVV.